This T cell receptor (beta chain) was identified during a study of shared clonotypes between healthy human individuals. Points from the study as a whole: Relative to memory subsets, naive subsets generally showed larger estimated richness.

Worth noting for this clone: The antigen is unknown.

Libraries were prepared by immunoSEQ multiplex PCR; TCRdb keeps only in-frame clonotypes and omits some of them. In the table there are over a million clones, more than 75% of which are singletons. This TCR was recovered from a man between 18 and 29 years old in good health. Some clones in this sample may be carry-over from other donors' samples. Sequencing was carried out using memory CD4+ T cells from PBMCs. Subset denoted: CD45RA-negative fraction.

The DNA of the CDR3 is TGTGCCAGCAGCTTGTCCTCTTATGGCTACACCTTC. Its translation: CASSLSSYGYTF. The chain joins TRBV5-6 to TRBJ1-2; D is uncertain. The germline gives CDR1 SGHDT, CDR2 YYEEEE. The CDR3 is made up of 12 amino acids. With 1 base removed from V and 5 bases from J, the gap between germline ends came to 6 bases.